The next 3 T cell receptor beta chains were all read from a single sample in a study of blood T cell repertoires in COVID-19. The table came from immunoSEQ multiplex PCR; TCRdb's copy has only in-frame clones and leaves some out. The sample lists almost 500,000 clones; around 85% were seen once. The sequenced material came from PBMCs or T cells enriched from blood (not recorded which). The receptors originated from an older woman who had recovered from COVID-19.

The table lists this clone with a count of one. This chain joins TRBV5-1 and TRBJ1-1; D perhaps matches TRBD1 (5 bases). V lost 3 bases and J lost 1, with 13 bases in between. This CDR3 is built from 15 residues. Germline values: CDR1 SGHRS, CDR2 YFSETQ. CDR3 bases: TGCGCCAGCAGCTCCTCGTGGGGGGGGAACACTGAAGCTTTCTTT. Translated, it gives CASSSSWGGNTEAFF.

The J gene is TRBJ2-3, the V gene TRBV4-2; 13 bases line up with TRBD2. There are 18 residues in the CDR3. With 3 bases clipped from V and 6 bases from J, the junction kept 12 bases outside the gene matches. The germline CDR1 and CDR2 sequences are LGHNA and YNFKEQ. The DNA for the CDR3 is TGTGCCAGCAGCCAGCTTCGACAGACTAGCGGGGGGAGGGATACGCAGTATTTT. Translated, it gives CASSQLRQTSGGRDTQYF.

The V gene is TRBV27, the J gene TRBJ2-7, with 10 bases matching TRBD2. The V segment lost 4 bases and the J segment 3 bases; nucleotides outside the gene matches: 3. The CDR3 covers 14 residues. CDR1 and CDR2 (germline): MNHEY, SMNVEV (reference sequence). The CDR3 sequence is CASSSGLAVYEQYF. CDR3 nucleotides: TGTGCCAGCAGTTCTGGACTAGCGGTCTACGAGCAGTACTTC.